These 19 T cell receptor beta chains share one sample of origin, sequenced in a study of CD4+ T cells in melanoma. TCRdb's copy holds only in-frame clones and misses some; the assay was immunoSEQ multiplex PCR. Counted here are about 120,000 clones, roughly 90% occurring once; the ten biggest clones make up around 3%. Specimen: peripheral blood. The receptors shown here come from a human donor with melanoma.

The V call is TRBV19, the J call TRBJ1-4; 9 bases are shared with TRBD1. There are 14 residues in the CDR3. Germline-derived CDR1 and CDR2 are LNHDA and SQIVND (reference sequence). V shed 2 bases, J shed 11 bases, and the junction held 6 bases outside the gene matches. The CDR3 DNA reads as TGTGCCAGTAGTATAAGTATCGGACAGGGGAAACTGTTTTTT. Its translation is CASSISIGQGKLFF. Full variable domain (remainder filled in from reference TRBV19 and TRBJ1-4): DGGITQSPKYLFRKEGQNVTLSCEQNLNHDAMYWYRQDPGQGLRLIYYSQIVNDFQKGDIAEGYSVSREKKESFPLTVTSAQKNPTAFYLCASSISIGQGKLFFGSGTQLSVL.

V is TRBV7-2 and J is TRBJ2-2; D is possibly TRBD2 (6 bases). Deletions cut 5 bases from V and 0 bases from J, with 19 bases between. CDR1 and CDR2 from the germline V gene are SGHTA and FQGNSA. This CDR3 has 18 residues. CDR3 amino acids: CASSPTAPSAANTGELFF. The CDR3 DNA reads TGTGCCAGCAGCCCTACCGCCCCTAGCGCCGCGAACACCGGGGAGCTGTTTTTT.

The count of this clone is one. V and J are TRBV27 and TRBJ1-3; D is ambiguous. The CDR3 is 16 amino acids. V was pared by 1 base and J by 5 bases, with 15 bases between. The germline gives CDR1 MNHEY, CDR2 SMNVEV (reference sequence). The CDR3 nucleotides read TGTGCCAGCAGTTTATACAACCCCATACTGCGAAACACCATATATTTT. This codes for CASSLYNPILRNTIYF.

The chain recombines TRBV5-1 with TRBJ2-5; 9 bases map to TRBD2. Germline V gene sequence: CDR1 SGHRS, CDR2 YFSETQ. V gave up 4 bases and J gave up 4 bases; unmatched junction bases: 8. The CDR3 is made up of 15 amino acids. In DNA, the CDR3 is TGCGCCAGCAGCATCATAGCGGGAGACGGAGAGACCCAGTACTTC. This translates into CASSIIAGDGETQYF. Supplemented by reference TRBV5-1 and TRBJ2-5, the full variable domain reads KAGVTQTPRYLIKTRGQQVTLSCSPISGHRSVSWYQQTPGQGLQFLFEYFSETQRNKGNFPGRFSGRQFSNSRSEMNVSTLELGDSALYLCASSIIAGDGETQYFGPGTRLLVL.

This clone occurred once. V and J are TRBV7-8 and TRBJ2-1; D not resolved. V was cut by 5 bases and J by 8 bases, with 7 bases left in between. Germline loops: CDR1 SGHVS, CDR2 FQNEAQ. The CDR3 runs to 11 residues. DNA of the CDR3: TGTGCCAGCAGCCCCCACGATGAGCAGTTCTTC. Its protein is CASSPHDEQFF.

This chain links TRBV7-2 with TRBJ2-6; TRBD1 agrees at 8 bases. In germline, CDR1 is SGHTA, CDR2 FQGNSA. The CDR3 sequence is 18 residues long. V lost 2 bases, J lost 2 bases, and 8 bases stayed unmatched. CDR3 in amino acids: CASSLPPDRATGANVLTF. In DNA form, the CDR3 reads TGTGCCAGCAGCTTACCCCCGGACAGGGCGACTGGGGCCAACGTCCTGACTTTC.

The V gene is TRBV7-2, the J gene TRBJ2-5; D call uncertain. Between the trimmed V and J ends, which lost 1 base and 0 bases, there was a span of 6 bases. The CDR3 is 14 amino acids. Germline CDR1 SGHTA, CDR2 FQGNSA. The CDR3 coding sequence is TGTGCCAGCAGCTTAGACAGTAACCAAGAGACCCAGTACTTC. Translated: CASSLDSNQETQYF.

The chain couples TRBV11-2 to TRBJ2-3; D possibly matches TRBD1 or TRBD2 (5 bases each). Germline V CDR1 and CDR2: SGHAT, FQNNGV. The CDR3 is 13 residues long. The V and J ends lost 6 bases and 10 bases respectively, with 17 bases between them. CDR3 in DNA: TGTGCCAGCAGACCCCCTGAGGGGTACCCGCAGTATTTT. It codes for CASRPPEGYPQYF.

CDR3: CASSPRLGPTDTQYF. The DNA for the CDR3 is TGTGCCAGCAGCCCGCGGCTAGGCCCTACAGATACGCAGTATTTT. J is TRBJ2-3 and V is TRBV28; no reliable D call. This CDR3 has 15 residues. Germline V gene data show CDR1 as MDHEN and CDR2 as SYDVKM. V shed 6 bases and J shed 3 bases, with 16 bases lying between them.

The chain uses TRBV5-1 and TRBJ2-1; no clear D gene. In germline, CDR1 is SGHRS, CDR2 YFSETQ. CDR3 size: 12 residues. V dropped 5 bases and J dropped 3 bases, with 6 bases sitting between them. CDR3 amino acids: CASSQDYNEQFF. The CDR3 nucleotides are TGCGCCAGCAGTCAAGACTACAATGAGCAGTTCTTC.

The V and J genes are TRBV10-1 and TRBJ2-3; D remains unclear. The CDR3 spans 19 residues. Germline V gene sequence: CDR1 WNHNN, CDR2 SYGVQD (reference sequence). V was cut by 4 bases and J by 0 bases, with 23 bases left in between. The chain's CDR3 is CASSGLAALHTSSTDTQYF. The DNA for the CDR3 is TGCGCCAGCAGTGGATTAGCTGCACTCCATACCTCTAGCACAGATACGCAGTATTTT.

The J gene is TRBJ1-6, the V gene TRBV19, with D tentatively TRBD1 (5 bases). This CDR3 contains 16 residues. The ends were cut back, 6 bases at V and 7 bases at J, with 19 bases in the middle. Germline values: CDR1 LNHDA, CDR2 SQIVND (reference sequence). CDR3: CASRASRGRENSPLHF. DNA for the CDR3: TGTGCCAGTAGGGCTTCAAGAGGCAGGGAGAATTCACCCCTCCACTTT. Using reference TRBV19 and TRBJ1-6 for the parts outside the CDR3, the full variable domain is DGGITQSPKYLFRKEGQNVTLSCEQNLNHDAMYWYRQDPGQGLRLIYYSQIVNDFQKGDIAEGYSVSREKKESFPLTVTSAQKNPTAFYLCASRASRGRENSPLHFGNGTRLTVT.

The chain employs TRBV7-9 and TRBJ2-3; D gene uncertain. Germline values: CDR1 SEHNR, CDR2 FQNEAQ (reference sequence). This CDR3 contains 11 residues. Trimming took off 8 bases at V and 6 bases at J, with 9 bases between the two ends. CDR3 nucleotide sequence: TGTGCCAGCGGATCCTCCGATACGCAGTATTTT. It encodes CASGSSDTQYF.

V usage is TRBV6-1 and J usage is TRBJ1-3, with 7 bases identical to TRBD1. From germline, CDR1 is MNHNS and CDR2 SASEGT. J gave up 4 bases and V 6 bases, and 6 bases lay outside the gene matches. CDR3 length: 14 amino acids. CDR3 DNA: TGTGCCAGCAGGCTACAGGGGACGGGAAACACCATATATTTT. Residues: CASRLQGTGNTIYF.

The V and J genes are TRBV21-1 and TRBJ2-5. TRBV21-1 is a pseudogene locus. The CDR3 totals 16 residues. CDR3: CASSKAFHKVQETQYF. The CDR3 region has the DNA TGTGCCAGCAGCAAAGCATTTCATAAGGTCCAAGAGACCCAGTACTTC.

The V and J genes are TRBV6-4 and TRBJ2-5; D unresolved. V was shortened by 3 bases and J by 5 bases, with 10 bases between the two germline ends. Germline V gives CDR1 MRHNA, CDR2 SNTAGT. The CDR3 is 13 amino acids. CDR3 protein: CASSEESGETQYF. The CDR3 region has the DNA TGTGCCAGCAGTGAAGAATCCGGGGAGACCCAGTACTTC.

The J gene is TRBJ2-7, the V gene TRBV5-1, with D tentatively TRBD1 (5 bases). CDR3 length: 12 residues. The V end lost 2 bases, the J end lost 5 bases, and 8 bases lay between the germline ends. From germline, CDR1 is SGHRS and CDR2 YFSETQ. Written as DNA, the CDR3 is TGCGCCAGCAGCTTACAGGCGGACGAGCAGTACTTC. This sequence encodes CASSLQADEQYF.

The chain links TRBV7-8 to TRBJ2-1, with D perhaps matching TRBD1 (6 bases). The CDR3 loop spans 12 amino acids. V was clipped by 3 bases and J by 7 bases, with 7 bases between them. The germline gives CDR1 SGHVS, CDR2 FQNEAQ. The CDR3 sequence: CASSFRGNEQFF. The CDR3 nucleotides read TGTGCCAGCAGCTTTAGGGGGAATGAGCAGTTCTTC.

This clone was recorded once. This chain uses TRBV11-2 with TRBJ1-2; TRBD1 aligns across 7 bases. This CDR3 spans 14 amino acids. The V gene's germline CDR1 is SGHAT and CDR2 FQNNGV. V lost 5 bases and J lost 4; bases outside the gene matches: 7. Here the CDR3 DNA reads TGTGCCAGCAGCCCGACAGGGAGCGGCTATGGCTACACCTTC. Amino acids: CASSPTGSGYGYTF.